These 28 T cell receptor beta chains came from one sample sequenced in a study of blood T cell repertoires in COVID-19. TCRdb keeps only in-frame clones here, not all; method: immunoSEQ multiplex PCR. The data show fewer than 400,000 clones, 92% seen once. The material sequenced was PBMCs or T cells enriched from blood (not recorded which). The receptors were gathered from a young woman who had recovered from COVID-19.

This clone was detected once. J is TRBJ1-2 and V is TRBV19, with 7 bases lining up with TRBD1. Looked up from germline, CDR1 is LNHDA and CDR2 is SQIVND (reference sequence). J gave up 2 bases and V 4 bases, and 7 bases lay outside the gene matches. The CDR3 is 15 amino acids. CDR3 residues: CASSTSGQPNYGYTF. Here the CDR3 DNA reads TGTGCCAGTAGTACCTCGGGACAGCCGAACTATGGCTACACCTTC.

The chain has TRBV12-5 and TRBJ2-1, with D hard to call. The V end lost 2 bases, the J end lost 9 bases, and 14 bases lay between the germline ends. Looked up from germline, CDR1 is LGHNT and CDR2 is FRNRAP. The CDR3 has 14 residues. CDR3 sequence (DNA): TGTGCTAGTGGTTTGACAACGATCCGGAGTGAGCAGTTCTTC. Its translation: CASGLTTIRSEQFF.

V and J are TRBV27 and TRBJ1-5, with D unresolved. The CDR3 is made up of 15 amino acids. Looked up from germline, CDR1 is MNHEY and CDR2 is SMNVEV (reference sequence). V gave up 2 bases and J gave up 0 bases, with 8 bases separating them. CDR3 sequence (DNA): TGTGCCAGCAGTTTACTGTCCGTTAGCAATCAGCCCCAGCATTTT. Its protein is CASSLLSVSNQPQHF.

The chain carries TRBV30 and TRBJ2-7; D is perhaps TRBD2 (5 bases). Deletions cut 5 bases from V and 4 bases from J, with 15 bases between. This CDR3 has 13 residues. Germline V gene data show CDR1 as GTSNPN and CDR2 as SVGIG (reference sequence). The CDR3 here is CAWGRGFVYEQYF. The CDR3 nucleotides read TGTGCCTGGGGGAGAGGGTTTGTTTACGAGCAGTACTTC.

This clone was observed a single time. The J gene is TRBJ1-5, the V gene TRBV3-1 (or the pseudogene TRBV3-2); 9 positions agree with TRBD1. The CDR3 loop spans 10 amino acids. The germline V gene has CDR1 LGHDT and CDR2 YNNKEL (reference sequence). The CDR3 reads CADRGHPQHF. The CDR3 DNA reads TGTGCGGACAGGGGCCATCCCCAGCATTTT.

This clone was observed a single time. V usage is TRBV4-2 and J usage is TRBJ2-3; tentatively, D is TRBD2 (6 bases). The CDR3 covers 16 residues. The germline gives CDR1 LGHNA, CDR2 YNFKEQ. V gave up 0 bases and J gave up 1 base, with 11 bases separating them. The DNA of the CDR3 is TGTGCCAGCAGCCAAGACGGGAGCGGGCGCACAGATACGCAGTATTTT. Residues: CASSQDGSGRTDTQYF.

A single count supports this clone. This rearrangement joins TRBV6-2 or TRBV6-3 to TRBJ2-1, with TRBD2 as a possible D gene (6 bases). V dropped 2 bases and J dropped 8 bases, with 19 bases sitting between them. Germline V lookup: CDR1 MNHEY, CDR2 SVGEGT. The CDR3 length is 16 residues. The CDR3 sequence is CASSYPLSGPEDEQFF. The CDR3 coding sequence is TGTGCCAGCAGTTACCCACTTAGCGGCCCAGAGGATGAGCAGTTCTTC.

CDR3 sequence: CSASRESGNEKLFF. As DNA, the CDR3 is TGCAGTGCTAGTAGGGAGTCGGGAAATGAAAAACTGTTTTTT. The V call is TRBV20-1, the J call TRBJ1-4; no reliable D call. V lost 3 bases, J lost 5 bases, and 13 bases lay in between. From germline, CDR1 is DFQATT and CDR2 SNEGSKA (reference sequence). The CDR3 is made up of 14 amino acids.

V is TRBV30 and J is TRBJ1-3; 8 positions match TRBD1. The V gene end was trimmed by 0 bases and the J gene end by 4 bases; junction bases not matched to a gene: 2. Germline V gene data show CDR1 as GTSNPN and CDR2 as SVGIG (reference sequence). This CDR3 is 14 amino acids long. For the CDR3, the DNA is TGTGCCTGGAGTGTTACAGGGGGGGGAAACACCATATATTTT. This gives the protein CAWSVTGGGNTIYF.

V usage is TRBV7-2 and J usage is TRBJ2-3; TRBD2 matches at 12 bases. Germline CDR1 and CDR2: SGHTA and FQGNSA. The CDR3 has 17 residues. J gave up 10 bases and V 4 bases, and 15 bases lay outside the gene matches. The CDR3 DNA is TGTGCCAGCAGCTCCGGACGCGGACTAGCGGGGATAATAGCGCAGTATTTT. Its translation is CASSSGRGLAGIIAQYF.

The chain recombines TRBV7-2 with TRBJ2-5; 8 bases align to TRBD2. The CDR3 is made up of 15 amino acids. Unmatched junction bases numbered 3, after V lost 1 base and J lost 2 bases. Germline-derived CDR1 and CDR2 are SGHTA and FQGNSA. The CDR3 loop reads CASSLDGGGQETQYF. Here the CDR3 DNA reads TGTGCCAGCAGCTTAGACGGGGGGGGTCAAGAGACCCAGTACTTC.

The chain uses TRBV4-1 and TRBJ2-7, with 7 bases aligning to TRBD1. Germline trimming cut 6 bases from V and 1 base from J; bases unmatched to any gene: 6. Germline V gene lookup returns CDR1 MGHRA and CDR2 YSYEKL. CDR3 size: 14 residues. CDR3 sequence (DNA): TGCGCCAGCAGGAAATTACAGGGGTCCTACGAGCAGTACTTC. Encoded protein: CASRKLQGSYEQYF.

The chain couples TRBV18 to TRBJ2-1; D unresolved. Germline V gene sequence: CDR1 KGHSH, CDR2 LQKENI. The CDR3 consists of 14 residues. V lost 2 bases to trimming and J lost 6 bases, with 11 bases between them. CDR3 amino acids: CASSPIRSSNEQFF. CDR3 DNA: TGTGCCAGCTCACCAATCAGGTCCAGCAATGAGCAGTTCTTC.

The chain combines TRBV2 with TRBJ2-3; the D gene is possibly TRBD1 (6 bases). CDR1 is SNHLY, CDR2 FYNNEI, per germline. V was clipped by 7 bases and J by 7 bases, with 21 bases between them. This CDR3 has 15 residues. DNA of the CDR3: TGTGCCAGCAATCCTCAGGGGCAGGTCAAAAATACGCAGTATTTT. Protein sequence: CASNPQGQVKNTQYF. The variable domain in full, completed from reference TRBV2 and TRBJ2-3, reads EPEVTQTPSHQVTQMGQEVILRCVPISNHLYFYWYRQILGQKVEFLVSFYNNEISEKSEIFDDQFSVERPDGSNFTLKIRSTKLEDSAMYFCASNPQGQVKNTQYFGPGTRLTVL.

The chain couples TRBV7-9 to TRBJ2-1, with 11 positions matching TRBD2. Germline V gene sequence: CDR1 SEHNR, CDR2 FQNEAQ (reference sequence). CDR3 length equals 17 residues. Losses at the gene ends were 4 bases for V and 4 bases for J; bases not matched to a gene: 9. The CDR3 loop reads CASSSSPGLAAYNEQFF. The CDR3 DNA reads TGTGCCAGCAGCTCCTCCCCGGGACTAGCGGCTTACAATGAGCAGTTCTTC. The whole variable domain, remainder taken from reference TRBV7-9 and TRBJ2-1, is DTGVSQNPRHKITKRGQNVTFRCDPISEHNRLYWYRQTLGQGPEFLTYFQNEAQLEKSRLLSDRFSAERPKGSFSTLEIQRTEQGDSAMYLCASSSSPGLAAYNEQFFGPGTRLTVL.

The CDR3 protein is CASSQGGLAGGSTDTQYF. CDR3 sequence (DNA): TGTGCCAGCAGCCAGGGCGGGCTAGCGGGGGGGAGCACAGATACGCAGTATTTT. J is TRBJ2-3 and V is TRBV4-2, with TRBD2 matching over 12 bases. There are 18 residues in the CDR3. Looked up from germline, CDR1 is LGHNA and CDR2 is YNFKEQ. Germline trimming cut 3 bases from V and 0 bases from J; bases unmatched to any gene: 7.

This chain links TRBV7-2 with TRBJ2-7; TRBD2 agrees at 11 bases. The CDR3 is 13 residues long. Germline CDR1 SGHTA, CDR2 FQGNSA. The V and J ends lost 2 bases and 11 bases, in that order; junction bases with no gene match: 5. The CDR3 DNA reads as TGTGCCAGCAGCTTACAACTAGCGGGAGTCGAGTACTTC. Its protein product is CASSLQLAGVEYF. The variable domain in full, completed from reference TRBV7-2 and TRBJ2-7, reads GAGVSQSPSNKVTEKGKDVELRCDPISGHTALYWYRQSLGQGLEFLIYFQGNSAPDKSGLPSDRFSAERTGGSVSTLTIQRTQQEDSAVYLCASSLQLAGVEYFGPGTRLTVT.

This clone was seen only once. The rearrangement joins TRBV7-9 to TRBJ1-2, with D possibly TRBD1 on 5 matching bases. The CDR3 is 13 amino acids. The germline V and J ends were trimmed by 1 base and 8 bases, with 11 bases remaining between them. The germline CDR1 and CDR2 sequences are SEHNR and FQNEAQ (reference sequence). CDR3 nucleotides: TGTGCCAGCAGCTTAGGACAGCGTGGGGGCTACACCTTC. Protein: CASSLGQRGGYTF. Looking up the rest from reference TRBV7-9 and TRBJ1-2 gives the full variable domain: DTGVSQNPRHKITKRGQNVTFRCDPISEHNRLYWYRQTLGQGPEFLTYFQNEAQLEKSRLLSDRFSAERPKGSFSTLEIQRTEQGDSAMYLCASSLGQRGGYTFGSGTRLTVV.

The rearrangement links TRBV6-2 or TRBV6-3 to TRBJ1-1; unclear D gene. This CDR3 contains 13 residues. Trimming shortened V by 6 bases and J by 2 bases, and 10 bases separated the two germline ends. Looked up from germline, CDR1 is MNHEY and CDR2 is SVGEGT. In nucleotides, the CDR3 is TGTGCCAGCAGCCCGACTTTTAACACTGAAGCTTTCTTT. Amino acid sequence: CASSPTFNTEAFF.

The chain is built from TRBV20-1 and TRBJ2-1; 10 bases agree with TRBD2. The length of the CDR3 is 18 residues. V lost 3 bases to trimming and J lost 1 base; unmatched junction nucleotides: 12. Germline V gene sequence: CDR1 DFQATT, CDR2 SNEGSKA (reference sequence). In nucleotides, the CDR3 is TGCAGTGCTAGTTCCCCCCTAGCGGGAGCGCGGTCCTACAATGAGCAGTTCTTC. It encodes CSASSPLAGARSYNEQFF.

The chain combines TRBV5-1 with TRBJ1-2, with 8 bases aligning to TRBD1. CDR1 is SGHRS, CDR2 YFSETQ, per germline. After removal of 6 bases from V and 7 bases from J, the junction contained 17 bases not matched to a gene. The CDR3 length is 16 residues. As DNA, the CDR3 is TGCGCCAGCACCTCTGGCCCGGGAACAGGGGGTGGTGGCTACACCTTC. Translated, it gives CASTSGPGTGGGGYTF. The entire variable domain, with the rest obtained from reference TRBV5-1 and TRBJ1-2, is as follows: KAGVTQTPRYLIKTRGQQVTLSCSPISGHRSVSWYQQTPGQGLQFLFEYFSETQRNKGNFPGRFSGRQFSNSRSEMNVSTLELGDSALYLCASTSGPGTGGGGYTFGSGTRLTVV.

The chain recombines TRBV19 with TRBJ1-2; D is undetermined. V lost 3 bases and J 5 bases, leaving 13 bases between the germline ends. This CDR3 spans 14 amino acids. Germline assignment: CDR1 LNHDA and CDR2 SQIVND (reference sequence). CDR3 sequence: CASSMVAGPYGYTF. In nucleotides, the CDR3 is TGTGCCAGTAGTATGGTCGCTGGGCCTTATGGCTACACCTTC.

The V gene is TRBV7-6, the J gene TRBJ1-5, with TRBD1 as a possible D gene (6 bases). The V end was cut by 2 bases, the J end by 2 bases, with 16 bases between. The CDR3 length is 17 residues. CDR1 and CDR2 (germline): SGHVS, FNYEAQ. In DNA form, the CDR3 reads TGTGCCAGCAGCTTACTTTCGTTGGGGGCTGGCAATCAGCCCCAGCATTTT. Encoded protein: CASSLLSLGAGNQPQHF.

The rearrangement uses TRBV30 and TRBJ2-3; D gene unclear. V lost 1 base to trimming and J lost 3 bases, with 5 bases between them. CDR1 and CDR2 from the germline V gene are GTSNPN and SVGIG (reference sequence). The CDR3 is 12 amino acids. CDR3 DNA sequence: TGTGCCTGGAGTGCCATGACAGATACGCAGTATTTT. This encodes CAWSAMTDTQYF.

This clone was seen just once. The DNA of the CDR3 is TGTGCCATCAGTGAGTCTAGACAGTATGGCTACACCTTC. It translates to CAISESRQYGYTF. V gene TRBV10-3 combines with J gene TRBJ1-2; perhaps TRBD1 as D (5 bases). Germline loops: CDR1 ENHRY, CDR2 SYGVKD. Trimming stripped 0 bases from V and 5 bases from J, with 7 bases between. The CDR3 runs to 13 residues.

The V call is TRBV18, the J call TRBJ2-2; the D is unclear. Trimming stripped 2 bases from V and 0 bases from J, with 10 bases between. The CDR3 has 16 amino acids. CDR1 and CDR2 (germline): KGHSH, LQKENI. This chain's CDR3 is CASSPRPGSNTGELFF. The CDR3 nucleotides read TGTGCCAGCTCACCAAGACCGGGTTCGAACACCGGGGAGCTGTTTTTT.

The rearrangement uses TRBV4-2 and TRBJ2-1; no reliable D call. The CDR3 extends over 15 amino acids. V shed 0 bases and J shed 5 bases, with 11 bases lying between them. CDR1 and CDR2 (germline): LGHNA, YNFKEQ. CDR3 amino acids: CASSQDRDPNNEQFF. The CDR3 nucleotides read TGTGCCAGCAGCCAAGATAGAGATCCGAACAATGAGCAGTTCTTC.

This rearrangement joins TRBV11-3 to TRBJ2-1; 7 bases agree with TRBD2. V gave up 0 bases and J gave up 0 bases; unmatched junction bases: 8. The CDR3 extends over 18 amino acids. Germline values: CDR1 SGHNT, CDR2 YENEEA. The CDR3 loop is CASSLDRLGGTSYNEQFF. The CDR3 DNA reads TGTGCCAGCAGCTTAGATCGTCTGGGGGGGACCTCCTACAATGAGCAGTTCTTC.